This TCR beta chain is from a study of regulatory T cells in long-lasting Graves disease. About the study: Patients with new Graves' disease had used antithyroid drugs below 3 months. The study, taken as a whole, reports: TCR diversity was lower in persistent Graves' patients than in newly diagnosed ones.

This clonotype was seen many times. Its antigen is not known. Time point of the sample: newly diagnosed GD, antithyroid drugs for less than 3 months. From PBMCs, RNA was extracted and then used to make the TCR library. Investigators prepared the TCR beta libraries by applying iRepertoire HTBI primers and Arm-PCR of CDR3 regions. TCRdb re-called the multiplex PCR reads through MiXCR, storing one row per CDR3 protein. The sample carries a few hundred thousand distinct CDR3 sequences, approximately 18% recorded once. The same sample was also used in a study of T cells in Graves' hyperthyroidism and ophthalmopathy. This second study says: Median prediction lead before ophthalmopathy onset was around 6.9 months with the model.

This sequence was found in a woman in her 30s with Graves disease. Here the sequenced sample was peripheral blood mononuclear cells (PBMCs), taken at new diagnosis, from a patient treated with antithyroid drugs.

CDR3 sequence reads: CASREGFNEQFF. As DNA, the CDR3 is TGCGCCAGCAGGGAAGGGTTCAATGAGCAGTTCTTC. The V and J genes are TRBV5-1 and TRBJ2-1; D remains unclear. Trimming took off 5 bases at V and 6 bases at J, with 9 bases between the two ends. CDR3 length equals 12 residues. CDR1 is SGHRS, CDR2 YFSETQ, per germline.